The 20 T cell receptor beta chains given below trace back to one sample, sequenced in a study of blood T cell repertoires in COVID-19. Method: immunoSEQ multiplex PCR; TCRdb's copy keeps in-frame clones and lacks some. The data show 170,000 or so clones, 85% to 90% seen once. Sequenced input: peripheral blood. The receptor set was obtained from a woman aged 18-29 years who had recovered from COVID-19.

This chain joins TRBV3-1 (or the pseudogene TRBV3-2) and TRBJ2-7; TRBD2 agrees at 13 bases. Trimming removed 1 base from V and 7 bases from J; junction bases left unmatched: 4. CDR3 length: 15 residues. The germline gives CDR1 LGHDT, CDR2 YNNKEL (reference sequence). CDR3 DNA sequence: TGTGCCAGCAGCCAAGGGACTAGCGGGGGAATTGAGCAGTACTTC. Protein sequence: CASSQGTSGGIEQYF.

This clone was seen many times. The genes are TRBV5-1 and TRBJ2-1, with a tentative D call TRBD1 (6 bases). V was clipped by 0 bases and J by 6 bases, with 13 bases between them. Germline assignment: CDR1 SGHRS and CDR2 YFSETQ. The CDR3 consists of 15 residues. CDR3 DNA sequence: TGCGCCAGCAGCTTGGAACCGACAGGTCCCAATGAGCAGTTCTTC. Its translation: CASSLEPTGPNEQFF.

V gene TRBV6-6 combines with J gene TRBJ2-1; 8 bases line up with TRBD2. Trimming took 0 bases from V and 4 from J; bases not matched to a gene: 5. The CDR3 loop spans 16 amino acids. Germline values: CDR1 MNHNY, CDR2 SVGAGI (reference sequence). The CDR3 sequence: CASSYSVAGGYNEQFF. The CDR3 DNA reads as TGTGCCAGCAGTTACTCTGTTGCGGGGGGATACAATGAGCAGTTCTTC.

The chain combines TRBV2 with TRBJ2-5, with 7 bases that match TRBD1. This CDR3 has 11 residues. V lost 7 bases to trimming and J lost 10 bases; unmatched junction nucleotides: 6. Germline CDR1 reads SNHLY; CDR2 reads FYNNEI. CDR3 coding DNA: TGTGCCAGCACTGGAACAGGGGACCAGTACTTC. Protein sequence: CASTGTGDQYF.

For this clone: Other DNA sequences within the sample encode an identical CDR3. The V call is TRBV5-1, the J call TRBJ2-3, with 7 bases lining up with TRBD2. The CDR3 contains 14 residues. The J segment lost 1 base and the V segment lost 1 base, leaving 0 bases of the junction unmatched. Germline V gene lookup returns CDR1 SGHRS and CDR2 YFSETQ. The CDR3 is CASSLTSGTDTQYF. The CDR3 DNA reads TGCGCCAGCAGCTTGACTAGCGGCACAGATACGCAGTATTTT.

The CDR3 coding sequence is TGTGCCAGCAGCCCCACCCTGCGGGGGCCGGAGCAGTTCTTC. Translating gives CASSPTLRGPEQFF. The J gene is TRBJ2-1, the V gene TRBV9; possibly TRBD2 for D (7 bases). This CDR3 has 14 amino acids. Trimming removed 4 bases at V and 10 bases at J, with 18 bases between. Germline loops: CDR1 SGDLS, CDR2 YYNGEE.

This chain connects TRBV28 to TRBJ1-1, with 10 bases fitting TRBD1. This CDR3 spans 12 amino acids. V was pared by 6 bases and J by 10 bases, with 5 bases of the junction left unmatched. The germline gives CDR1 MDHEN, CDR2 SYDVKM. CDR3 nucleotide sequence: TGTGCCAGCAGATCGGGACAGGGGAGAGCTTTCTTT. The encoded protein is CASRSGQGRAFF.

CDR3 region: CASSLDPGRDQETQYF. DNA of the CDR3: TGTGCCAGCAGCTTAGATCCAGGGAGGGATCAAGAGACCCAGTACTTC. The chain uses TRBV7-3 and TRBJ2-5; 7 bases agree with TRBD2. In germline, CDR1 is SGHTA, CDR2 FQGTGA. Losses at the gene ends were 2 bases for V and 2 bases for J; bases not matched to a gene: 8. The CDR3 consists of 16 residues.

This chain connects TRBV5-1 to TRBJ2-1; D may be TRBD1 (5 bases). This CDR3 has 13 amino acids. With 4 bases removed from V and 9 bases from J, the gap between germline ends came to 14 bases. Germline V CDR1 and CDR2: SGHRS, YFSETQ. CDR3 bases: TGCGCCAGCAGCACGACAGAGAACCGTGAGCAGTTCTTC. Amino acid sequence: CASSTTENREQFF.

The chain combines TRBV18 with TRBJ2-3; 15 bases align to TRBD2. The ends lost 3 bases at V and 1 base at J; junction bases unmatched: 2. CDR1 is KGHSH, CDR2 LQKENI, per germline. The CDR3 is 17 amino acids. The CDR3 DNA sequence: TGTGCCAGCTCACCGGGACTAGCGGGAGGTCGCACAGATACGCAGTATTTT. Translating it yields CASSPGLAGGRTDTQYF.

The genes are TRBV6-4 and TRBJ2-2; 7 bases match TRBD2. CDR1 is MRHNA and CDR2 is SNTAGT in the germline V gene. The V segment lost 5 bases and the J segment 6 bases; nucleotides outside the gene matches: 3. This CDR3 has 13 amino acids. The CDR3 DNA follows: TGTGCCAGCAGTACTAGCGTCGCCGGGGAGCTGTTTTTT. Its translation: CASSTSVAGELFF.

CDR3 protein: CASKKQGWIEETQYF. The CDR3 bases are TGTGCCAGCAAGAAACAGGGGTGGATCGAAGAGACCCAGTACTTC. This chain uses TRBV9 with TRBJ2-5, with 7 bases lining up with TRBD1. V shed 6 bases and J 3 bases; nucleotides not matched to a gene: 11. The CDR3 extends over 15 amino acids. Germline loops: CDR1 SGDLS, CDR2 YYNGEE.

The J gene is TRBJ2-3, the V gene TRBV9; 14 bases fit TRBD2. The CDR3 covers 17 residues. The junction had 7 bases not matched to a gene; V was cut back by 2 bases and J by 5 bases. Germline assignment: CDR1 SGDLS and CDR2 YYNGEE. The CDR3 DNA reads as TGTGCCAGCAGCGTTTCCGGGACTAGCGGGAGAAGAGATACGCAGTATTTT. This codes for CASSVSGTSGRRDTQYF.

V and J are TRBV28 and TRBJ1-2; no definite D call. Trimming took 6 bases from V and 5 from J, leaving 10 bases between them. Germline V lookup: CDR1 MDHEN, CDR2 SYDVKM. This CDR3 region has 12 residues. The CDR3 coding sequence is TGTGCCAGCAGCAACTCTTGGTATGGCTACACCTTC. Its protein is CASSNSWYGYTF.

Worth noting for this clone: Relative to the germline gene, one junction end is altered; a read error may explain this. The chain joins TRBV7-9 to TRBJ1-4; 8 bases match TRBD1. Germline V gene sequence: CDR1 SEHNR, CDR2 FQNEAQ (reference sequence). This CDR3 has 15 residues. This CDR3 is CASSVAGTGTEKLFF. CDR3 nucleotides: TGTGCCAGCAGCGTAGCCGGGACAGGTACTGAAAAACTGTTTTTT. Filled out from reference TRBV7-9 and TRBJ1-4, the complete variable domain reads DTGVSQNPRHKITKRGQNVTFRCDPISEHNRLYWYRQTLGQGPEFLTYFQNEAQLEKSRLLSDRFSAERPKGSFSTLEIQRTEQGDSAMYLCASSVAGTGTEKLFFGSGTQLSVL.

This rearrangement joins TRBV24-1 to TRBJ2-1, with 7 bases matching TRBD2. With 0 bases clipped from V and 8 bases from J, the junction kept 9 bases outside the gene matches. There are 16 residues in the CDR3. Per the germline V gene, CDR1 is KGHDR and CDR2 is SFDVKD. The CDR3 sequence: CATSDLGREPADEQFF. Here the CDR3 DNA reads TGTGCCACCAGTGATTTGGGGCGGGAGCCGGCCGATGAGCAGTTCTTC.

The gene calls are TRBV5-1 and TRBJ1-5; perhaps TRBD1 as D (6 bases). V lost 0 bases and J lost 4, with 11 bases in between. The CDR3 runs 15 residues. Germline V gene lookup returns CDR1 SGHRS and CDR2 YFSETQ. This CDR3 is CASSLEGQKNQPQHF. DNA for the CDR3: TGCGCCAGCAGCTTGGAAGGACAGAAGAATCAGCCCCAGCATTTT.

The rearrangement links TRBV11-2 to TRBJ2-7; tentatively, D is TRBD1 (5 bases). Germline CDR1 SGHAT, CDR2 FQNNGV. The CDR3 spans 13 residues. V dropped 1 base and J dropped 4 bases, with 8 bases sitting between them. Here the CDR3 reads CASSLVGAYEQYV. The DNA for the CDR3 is TGTGCCAGCAGCTTAGTAGGGGCTTACGAGCAGTACGTC.

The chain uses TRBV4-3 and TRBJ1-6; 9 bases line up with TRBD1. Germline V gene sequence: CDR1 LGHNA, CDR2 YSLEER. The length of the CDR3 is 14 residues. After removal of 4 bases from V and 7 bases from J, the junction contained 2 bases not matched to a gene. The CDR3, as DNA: TGCGCCAGCAGCCTCGGGACAGGGAATTCACCCCTCCACTTT. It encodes CASSLGTGNSPLHF.

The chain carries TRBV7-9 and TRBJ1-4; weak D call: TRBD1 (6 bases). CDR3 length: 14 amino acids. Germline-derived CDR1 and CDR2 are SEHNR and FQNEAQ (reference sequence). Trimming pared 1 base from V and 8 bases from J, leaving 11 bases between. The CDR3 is CASSLDRAAEKLFF. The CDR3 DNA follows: TGTGCCAGCAGCTTAGACAGGGCGGCCGAAAAACTGTTTTTT.